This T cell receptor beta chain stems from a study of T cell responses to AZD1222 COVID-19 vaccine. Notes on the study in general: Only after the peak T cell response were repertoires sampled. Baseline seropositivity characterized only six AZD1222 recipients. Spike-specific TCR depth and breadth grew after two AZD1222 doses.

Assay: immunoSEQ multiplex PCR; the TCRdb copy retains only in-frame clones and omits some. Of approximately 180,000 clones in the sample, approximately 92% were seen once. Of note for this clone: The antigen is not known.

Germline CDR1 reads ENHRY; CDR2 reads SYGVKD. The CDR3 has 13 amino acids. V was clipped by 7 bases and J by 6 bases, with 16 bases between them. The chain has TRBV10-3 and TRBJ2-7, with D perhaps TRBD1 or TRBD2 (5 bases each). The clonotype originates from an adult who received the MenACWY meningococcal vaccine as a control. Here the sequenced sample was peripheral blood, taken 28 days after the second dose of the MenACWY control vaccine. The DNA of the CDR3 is TGTGCCATCACCCGGGACCCCTCCGGCGAGCAGTACTTC. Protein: CAITRDPSGEQYF.